This T cell receptor (beta chain) came from a study of siplizumab effects on memory and regulatory T cells. Study-level results: Sequences below about 10^-5 frequency were poorly captured. As a result, only a minor fraction of alloreactive clones mapped to unstimulated subsets.

Here immunoSEQ multiplex PCR was the method, and the copy in TCRdb shows in-frame clones only, minus some. In the table there are 100,000 to 110,000 clones, more than 85% of which are singletons. This CDR3 region has 15 residues. Germline trimming cut 1 base from V and 2 bases from J; bases unmatched to any gene: 4. CDR1 and CDR2 (germline): SGHTA, FQGNSA. On this clone: Its antigen remains unknown. The sample holds other DNA sequences that translate to the same CDR3.

The chain joins TRBV7-2 to TRBJ2-7; 8 bases line up with TRBD1. What was sequenced was CD4+ T cells sorted from blood. The receptor was derived from a human donor in good health. CDR3 sequence: CASSLVAGGTYEQYF. CDR3 DNA sequence: TGTGCCAGCAGCTTAGTGGCAGGGGGCACCTACGAGCAGTACTTC.